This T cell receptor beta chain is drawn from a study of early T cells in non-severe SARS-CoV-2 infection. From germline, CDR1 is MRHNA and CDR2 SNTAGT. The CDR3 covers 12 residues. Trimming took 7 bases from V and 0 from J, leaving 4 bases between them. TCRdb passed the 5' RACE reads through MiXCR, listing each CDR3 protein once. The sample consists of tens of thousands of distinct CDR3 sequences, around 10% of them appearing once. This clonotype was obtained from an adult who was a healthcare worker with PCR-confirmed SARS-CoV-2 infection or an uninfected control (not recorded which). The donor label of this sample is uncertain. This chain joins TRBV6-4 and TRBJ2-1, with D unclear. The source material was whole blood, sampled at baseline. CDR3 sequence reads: CASKGSYNEQFF. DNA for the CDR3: TGTGCCAGCAAAGGCTCCTACAATGAGCAGTTCTTC.